These T cell receptor beta chains were read from a single sample in a study of blood T cell repertoires in COVID-19. Some clones are missing from TCRdb's copy, which holds only in-frame ones; the method was immunoSEQ multiplex PCR. The table has about 240,000 clones, about 82% seen once. The specimen sequenced was peripheral blood. The receptors were gathered from a man at least 80 years old with acute or convalescent COVID-19. The CDR3 runs from the conserved cysteine through the conserved F or W. D genes are given only for firm matches. Clone size, where shown, is once, few, many, or a class for clones that have expanded.

J gene: TRBJ2-3; V gene: TRBV7-6; clone size: NA; D gene: TRBD2; CDR3 DNA: TGTGCCAGCAGCCCCCTCGGGGGCGGGGGGGCAGATACGCAGTATTTT; CDR3 protein: CASSPLGGGGADTQYF
J gene: TRBJ1-5; V gene: TRBV28; clone size: NA; D gene: NA; CDR3 DNA: TGTGCCAGCAGTTTAGGGCAGGGGAGACAGCCCCAGCATTTT; CDR3 protein: CASSLGQGRQPQHF
J gene: TRBJ1-1; V gene: TRBV28; clone size: once; D gene: NA; CDR3 DNA: TGTGCCAGCAGTTTCTCATCCGGACAGCTTATCTTGAACACTGAAGCTTTCTTT; CDR3 protein: CASSFSSGQLILNTEAFF
J gene: TRBJ1-2; V gene: TRBV2; clone size: few; D gene: TRBD1; CDR3 DNA: TGTGCCAGCAGGTCCGGGACAGGGGGGATCGGCTACACCTTC; CDR3 protein: CASRSGTGGIGYTF
J gene: TRBJ1-2; V gene: TRBV12-3/TRBV12-4; clone size: NA; D gene: TRBD1; CDR3 DNA: TGTGCCAGCAGTTTAGTCAGGGGGGTTGTCACCTTC; CDR3 protein: CASSLVRGVVTF
J gene: TRBJ1-5; V gene: TRBV7-8; clone size: NA; D gene: NA; CDR3 DNA: TGTGCCAGCAGCCTCACAAAGATGAGCAATCAGCCCCAGCATTTT; CDR3 protein: CASSLTKMSNQPQHF
J gene: TRBJ2-3; V gene: TRBV6-1; clone size: NA; D gene: NA; CDR3 DNA: TGTGCCAGCAGTGAGACGCGGGGTCGGACAGATACGCAGTATTTT; CDR3 protein: CASSETRGRTDTQYF
J gene: TRBJ1-1; V gene: TRBV29-1; clone size: NA; D gene: NA; CDR3 DNA: TGCAGCGTTACACCGGGACAAGCGAACACTGAAGCTTTCTTT; CDR3 protein: CSVTPGQANTEAFF
J gene: TRBJ1-5; V gene: TRBV6-5; clone size: few; D gene: NA; CDR3 DNA: TGTGCCAGCAGTACAGGGTTGGGCAATCAGCCCCAGCATTTT; CDR3 protein: CASSTGLGNQPQHF
J gene: TRBJ2-3; V gene: TRBV5-1; clone size: NA; D gene: NA; CDR3 DNA: TGCGCCAGCAGCTTGGTGGGGCGGGATACGCAGTATTTT; CDR3 protein: CASSLVGRDTQYF
J gene: TRBJ1-3; V gene: TRBV3-1/TRBV3-2; clone size: NA; D gene: NA; CDR3 DNA: TGTGCCAGCAGCCAGAGGGCCAACACCATATATTTT; CDR3 protein: CASSQRANTIYF
J gene: TRBJ1-3; V gene: TRBV6-1; clone size: NA; D gene: NA; CDR3 DNA: TGTGCCAGCAGTGAAGCGCGTAAGGGAAACACCATATATTTT; CDR3 protein: CASSEARKGNTIYF
J gene: TRBJ1-6; V gene: TRBV12-3/TRBV12-4; clone size: NA; D gene: NA; CDR3 DNA: TGTGCCAGCAGTTTGCGCTATAATTCACCCCTCCACTTT; CDR3 protein: CASSLRYNSPLHF
J gene: TRBJ2-1; V gene: TRBV15; clone size: NA; D gene: TRBD1; CDR3 DNA: TGTGCCACCAGCATGTGTGTGGGACAGGAACCTCCGGACCCCAATGAGCAGTTCTTC; CDR3 protein: CATSMCVGQEPPDPNEQFF
J gene: TRBJ1-5; V gene: TRBV28; clone size: NA; D gene: TRBD1; CDR3 DNA: TGTGCCAGCGACAGGGGAATAAATCAGCCCCAGCATTTT; CDR3 protein: CASDRGINQPQHF
J gene: TRBJ1-2; V gene: TRBV6-6; clone size: NA; D gene: TRBD1; CDR3 DNA: TGTGCCAGCAGCCAGACAGGGGGCGCGGCTGGCTACACCTTC; CDR3 protein: CASSQTGGAAGYTF
J gene: TRBJ1-5; V gene: TRBV6-1; clone size: NA; D gene: NA; CDR3 DNA: TGTGCCAGCAGTGCACAGGGTAGCCTGATCAATCAGCCCCAGCATTTT; CDR3 protein: CASSAQGSLINQPQHF
J gene: TRBJ2-7; V gene: TRBV7-9; clone size: NA; D gene: NA; CDR3 DNA: TGTGCCAGCAGCTCCCGCGGAGGTCAGCGGAGAGCCTACGAGCAGTACTTC; CDR3 protein: CASSSRGGQRRAYEQYF
J gene: TRBJ2-1; V gene: TRBV12-2; clone size: NA; D gene: NA; CDR3 DNA: TGTGCAAGTCGCCCCCAGGCCCAACAGGTCGACAATGAGCAGTTCTTC; CDR3 protein: CASRPQAQQVDNEQFF
J gene: TRBJ2-2; V gene: TRBV19; clone size: NA; D gene: TRBD1; CDR3 DNA: TGTGCCAGTAGGGACAGGGGAAACACCGGGGAGCTGTTTTTT; CDR3 protein: CASRDRGNTGELFF
J gene: TRBJ1-4; V gene: TRBV6-5; clone size: NA; D gene: TRBD1; CDR3 DNA: TGTGCCAGCAGTTACTTCGGCCAGGGGGGAAAACTGTTTTTT; CDR3 protein: CASSYFGQGGKLFF
J gene: TRBJ1-6; V gene: TRBV12-3/TRBV12-4; clone size: NA; D gene: NA; CDR3 DNA: TGTGCCAGCAGTTTAGGGACAGCCTCTCTCCACTTT; CDR3 protein: CASSLGTASLHF
J gene: TRBJ2-7; V gene: TRBV28; clone size: NA; D gene: NA; CDR3 DNA: TGTGCCAGCAGTTTCTCCCCCGGCGGGCAGTACTTC; CDR3 protein: CASSFSPGGQYF
J gene: TRBJ2-1; V gene: TRBV6-5; clone size: NA; D gene: NA; CDR3 DNA: TGTGCCAGCAGGTCTTCGCGGTACAATGAGCAGTTCTTC; CDR3 protein: CASRSSRYNEQFF
J gene: TRBJ1-5; V gene: TRBV28; clone size: NA; D gene: NA; CDR3 DNA: TGTGCCAGCAGTTCTCGTTTTTTGCCCCAGCATTTT; CDR3 protein: CASSSRFLPQHF
J gene: TRBJ2-2; V gene: TRBV6-1; clone size: NA; D gene: TRBD1; CDR3 DNA: TGTGCCAGCAGTGAGTGGGACAGGATCAACACCGGGGAGCTGTTTTTT; CDR3 protein: CASSEWDRINTGELFF
J gene: TRBJ1-2; V gene: TRBV28; clone size: once; D gene: NA; CDR3 DNA: TGTGCCAGCAGTCCCGCCGGGAGGGCGCTAGATGGCTACACCTTC; CDR3 protein: CASSPAGRALDGYTF
J gene: TRBJ2-7; V gene: TRBV3-1/TRBV3-2; clone size: NA; D gene: NA; CDR3 DNA: TGTGCCAGCAGCTCGACAGTCTACGAGCAGTACTTC; CDR3 protein: CASSSTVYEQYF
J gene: TRBJ1-4; V gene: TRBV18; clone size: NA; D gene: NA; CDR3 DNA: TGTGCCAGCTCACCCCTGGACAGCACTAATGAAAAACTGTTTTTT; CDR3 protein: CASSPLDSTNEKLFF
J gene: TRBJ1-1; V gene: TRBV18; clone size: NA; D gene: TRBD1; CDR3 DNA: TGTGCCAGCTCACCCCGGGACAGGGGTACTGAAGCTTTCTTT; CDR3 protein: CASSPRDRGTEAFF
J gene: TRBJ2-3; V gene: TRBV7-3; clone size: NA; D gene: NA; CDR3 DNA: TGTGCCAGCAGCGCCACCCCCGGGTATTCCACAGATACGCAGTATTTT; CDR3 protein: CASSATPGYSTDTQYF
J gene: TRBJ2-1; V gene: TRBV7-9; clone size: once; D gene: TRBD1; CDR3 DNA: TGTGCCAGCAGCCCTCAACCGGGACAGGGGCAAACTTCGGATGAGCAGTTCTTC; CDR3 protein: CASSPQPGQGQTSDEQFF
J gene: TRBJ2-7; V gene: TRBV6-2/TRBV6-3; clone size: once; D gene: NA; CDR3 DNA: TGTGCCAGCAGTTTCCAAACGCCGACATCCGAGCAGTACTTC; CDR3 protein: CASSFQTPTSEQYF
J gene: TRBJ1-1; V gene: TRBV18; clone size: NA; D gene: NA; CDR3 DNA: TGTGCCAGCTCACCGAGCAGGGAAACTGAAGCTTTCTTT; CDR3 protein: CASSPSRETEAFF
J gene: TRBJ1-1; V gene: TRBV5-1; clone size: NA; D gene: TRBD1; CDR3 DNA: TGCGCCAGCAGCCGGCAGGGGGTGACTGAAGCTTTCTTT; CDR3 protein: CASSRQGVTEAFF
J gene: TRBJ2-5; V gene: TRBV7-7; clone size: NA; D gene: TRBD2; CDR3 DNA: TGTGCTAGCAGCTTAGTCGGCGGGAGTGGAGAGACCCAGTACTTC; CDR3 protein: CASSLVGGSGETQYF
J gene: TRBJ2-2; V gene: TRBV24-1; clone size: NA; D gene: TRBD2; CDR3 DNA: TGTGCCACCAGTGATCCACTAGCGGGGGTGTCGAACGCCGGGGAGCTGTTTTTT; CDR3 protein: CATSDPLAGVSNAGELFF
J gene: TRBJ2-7; V gene: TRBV5-6; clone size: NA; D gene: NA; CDR3 DNA: TGTGCCAGCAGCCGGGAGAGCGAGCAGTACTTC; CDR3 protein: CASSRESEQYF
J gene: TRBJ2-7; V gene: TRBV29-1; clone size: NA; D gene: TRBD1; CDR3 DNA: TGCAGCGTTGGGTCGTGGAGACAGGGGGCATTAAGTTCCTACGAGCAGTACTTC; CDR3 protein: CSVGSWRQGALSSYEQYF
J gene: TRBJ2-3; V gene: TRBV5-8; clone size: NA; D gene: TRBD2; CDR3 DNA: TGTGCCAGCAGCACCGGGACTAGCGTCAAAGCAGATACGCAGTATTTT; CDR3 protein: CASSTGTSVKADTQYF
J gene: TRBJ1-2; V gene: TRBV3-1/TRBV3-2; clone size: NA; D gene: TRBD1; CDR3 DNA: TGTGCCAGCAGCCTTACAGGGGGTCGGGGCCGTGGCTACACCTTC; CDR3 protein: CASSLTGGRGRGYTF
J gene: TRBJ1-5; V gene: TRBV5-4; clone size: once; D gene: NA; CDR3 DNA: TGTGCCAGCAGCATGGGTCCCTCAGGGAGCAATCAGCCCCAGCATTTT; CDR3 protein: CASSMGPSGSNQPQHF
J gene: TRBJ1-1; V gene: TRBV14; clone size: NA; D gene: TRBD1; CDR3 DNA: TGTGCCAGCAGCCAAGTGGTGGGGACAGGAGCTTTCTTT; CDR3 protein: CASSQVVGTGAFF
J gene: TRBJ1-6; V gene: TRBV28; clone size: NA; D gene: NA; CDR3 DNA: TGTGCCAGCACCACATGGAGGGCAGCCTATAATTCACCCCTCCACTTT; CDR3 protein: CASTTWRAAYNSPLHF
J gene: TRBJ2-2; V gene: TRBV6-5; clone size: NA; D gene: NA; CDR3 DNA: TGTGCCAGCACTCAGGACAGCGGTACCGGGGAGCTGTTTTTT; CDR3 protein: CASTQDSGTGELFF
J gene: TRBJ2-1; V gene: TRBV2; clone size: once; D gene: TRBD2; CDR3 DNA: TGTGCCAGCAGTGGAGCGGGAGTATACAATGAGCAGTTCTTC; CDR3 protein: CASSGAGVYNEQFF
J gene: TRBJ2-1; V gene: TRBV6-4; clone size: once; D gene: TRBD1; CDR3 DNA: TGTGCCAGCAGTCCGGGACAGGGGAACAATGAGCAGTTCTTC; CDR3 protein: CASSPGQGNNEQFF
J gene: TRBJ1-1; V gene: TRBV6-2/TRBV6-3; clone size: NA; D gene: NA; CDR3 DNA: TGTGCCAGCAGTTACCCCATCCGGGGCACTGAAGCTTTCTTT; CDR3 protein: CASSYPIRGTEAFF
J gene: TRBJ2-1; V gene: TRBV6-5; clone size: NA; D gene: NA; CDR3 DNA: TGTGCCAGCAGTATGGGCGGCCACAGGGTCAATGAGCAGTTCTTC; CDR3 protein: CASSMGGHRVNEQFF
J gene: TRBJ1-5; V gene: TRBV28; clone size: NA; D gene: TRBD1; CDR3 DNA: TGTGCCAGCAGCCTGACAGGGGTCCCGGGCAATCAGCCCCAGCATTTT; CDR3 protein: CASSLTGVPGNQPQHF
J gene: TRBJ2-3; V gene: TRBV12-3/TRBV12-4; clone size: NA; D gene: NA; CDR3 DNA: TGTGCCAGCAGTTTCAGGTTTACAGATACGCAGTATTTT; CDR3 protein: CASSFRFTDTQYF
J gene: TRBJ2-3; V gene: TRBV19; clone size: NA; D gene: NA; CDR3 DNA: TGTGCCAGTATCGACATTCCCGGCACAGATACGCAGTATTTT; CDR3 protein: CASIDIPGTDTQYF